Reported below is one T cell receptor (beta chain). Its binding antigen is unknown. Base qualities are not provided; no much larger clone lies one nucleotide away. Between the V and J ends, shortened by 8 bases and 3 bases respectively, the junction contains 10 bases. The CDR3 starts with the cysteine, ends with the phenylalanine, and has 12 residues. Just the 36-base CDR3 DNA is kept, in frame starting at base 1. CDR1 GTSNPN and CDR2 SVGIG were looked up in the germline V gene (reference sequence). This record belongs to a study of CD8+ T cells in alopecia areata (dated by TCRdb to between 2017 and 2018). For the study in its entirety: The treated patients, all with moderate-to-severe alopecia areata, were enrolled in an open-label pilot trial of oral tofacitinib given at 5 to 10 mg twice daily. Patients stayed on tofacitinib for 6 to 18 months and then had 6 months of follow-up off drug so that delayed response and recurrence could be assessed. Disease severity in treated patients was measured with the SALT score, which quantifies the percentage of affected scalp surface area. The study used high-throughput TCRbeta sequencing to examine T cell clonal expansion in alopecia areata, in both the C3H/HeJ mouse model and human patients. In humans, TCRbeta sequencing was performed on scalp tissue and on sorted CD4+ and CD8+ peripheral blood T cells from healthy controls and from patients with patchy or totalis/universalis alopecia areata. Tofacitinib-treated patients had biopsies at baseline and at 4 and 24 weeks of treatment, with a later scalp biopsy in several patients. Scalp clonality was compared across normal scalp (n=4), patchy alopecia areata scalp (n=8), and alopecia totalis/universalis scalp (n=8). RNA was extracted with the PAXgene miRNA kit for fixed scalp, the miRNeasy kit for PBMCs, and the RNeasy kit for mouse skin. Amplification of TCRbeta CDR3 regions was done by immunoSEQ multiplex PCR using 35 Vbeta forward primers and 13 Jbeta reverse primers. The paper as a whole reports these results and caveats: Unlike mouse skin, where gammadelta T cells dominate, normal human skin contains resident alphabeta T cells that get sequenced too, which complicates analysis of the scalp TCR repertoire. During tofacitinib treatment, many expanded lesional clones remained in scalp and blood, and this persistence may partly explain relapse after treatment is stopped. Shared TCR sequences between patients were less evident than in mice, which may be partly attributable to HLA diversity in the patient population. Lesional scalp, especially in alopecia totalis/universalis, showed higher clonality and more expanded CD8+ clones than normal scalp, suggesting antigenic drive. Because the treated cohort was small and had just a single nonresponder, larger studies are needed to establish links between baseline CD8+ expansion and response. Tofacitinib significantly decreased scalp clonality and the number of expanded CD8+ clones among the top 100 scalp clones.

Libraries came from the immunoSEQ multiplex PCR assay. RNA was extracted from all samples and reverse transcribed into cDNA, which served as template for TCR sequencing. SuperScript III was used to make first-strand cDNA, primed with a 2:1 mix of oligo-dT and random hexamers. Amplification bias was assessed with a synthetic immune receptor repertoire, and residual bias was removed computationally. The authors' pipeline ran thus. Raw reads were preprocessed to remove errors, and CDR3 was defined by IMGT conventions from the conserved cysteine to phenylalanine. Clonality was calculated as 1 minus Shannon entropy normalized by log2 of the number of productive unique TCRs. CD4 or CD8 identity of scalp clones was inferred by cross-referencing scalp TCRbeta sequences with sorted blood CD4 and CD8 repertoires. What TCRdb holds here is the immuneACCESS table cut down to in-frame rearrangements. Part of the clones is not present; checked against another copy, under half of the missing clones reflect an unresolved V gene, and the others are unexplained. The V and J calls and clone size were taken over from that table, and D and trimming were inferred from the DNA. Here the sample has fewer than 200,000 clones; around 58% occur a single time. The ten largest make up under 20% of the sample.

The sample's treatment or condition label, in plain terms: oral pan-JAK inhibitor, 5-10 mg twice daily. Lesional scalp punch biopsies and peripheral blood were collected from alopecia areata patients. PBMCs were separated by density centrifugation and stained for CD3, CD4 and CD8, after which CD4+ and CD8+ T cells were sorted on a FACSAria. This specimen was CD4+ T cells sorted from blood, taken at approximately week 60, from a patient treated with tofacitinib. The chain was built from TRBV30 and TRBJ1-4; the D gene is possibly TRBD1, with 5 bases matching. The clonotype comes from a human donor with alopecia areata. The CDR3 corresponds to CAGQVPNEKLFF. The DNA is TGTGCCGGACAAGTCCCTAATGAAAAACTGTTTTTT.